The clone carrying this T cell receptor beta chain has only a few counts. Its antigen is undetermined. The data originate from a study of T cell responses to AZD1222 COVID-19 vaccine. V lost 6 bases, J lost 3 bases, and 7 bases stayed unmatched. Germline values: CDR1 SNHLY, CDR2 FYNNEI. This CDR3 spans 15 amino acids. Points from the study as a whole: No day 14 peak samples; only post-peak repertoires were characterized.

This table comes from immunoSEQ multiplex PCR, and its TCRdb copy is limited to in-frame clones, with some not included. This sample carries 90,000 or so clones, 88% of them seen once, and the ten largest clones take around 17%. The J gene is TRBJ1-5, the V gene TRBV2, with 8 nucleotides matching TRBD1. The source of this sequence is an adult in good health. The material was peripheral blood, obtained on day 0 of AZD1222 vaccination. The CDR3 loop is CASSGGQGVNQPQHF. CDR3 DNA: TGTGCCAGCAGCGGAGGACAGGGAGTCAATCAGCCCCAGCATTTT.